The 14 T cell receptor beta chains below come from one sample, sequenced in a study of blood T cells in healthy people across ages. A sample-barcoded 5' primer and a J-beta primer mix were used in a second PCR of about 6 to 12 cycles. Using its own MiXCR run on the 5' RACE reads, TCRdb lists one record per CDR3 protein. The data hold under 2,000,000 distinct CDR3 sequences, with around 50% observed a single time. Material for sequencing was blood. These receptors were obtained from a middle-aged woman in good health.

The rearrangement uses TRBV27 and TRBJ2-3, with D possibly matching TRBD1 (6 bases). The CDR3 is 16 amino acids. Germline V lookup: CDR1 MNHEY, CDR2 SMNVEV (reference sequence). V was trimmed by 4 bases and J by 2 bases, leaving 16 bases between them. The CDR3: CASSCRQVANTDTQYF. DNA for the CDR3: TGTGCCAGCAGTTGCAGACAGGTTGCAAACACAGATACGCAGTATTTT.

The gene calls are TRBV7-9 and TRBJ2-1; the D is unclear. CDR1 is SEHNR and CDR2 is FQNEAQ in the germline V gene (reference sequence). The V and J ends lost 5 bases and 7 bases respectively, with 21 bases between them. The CDR3 totals 16 residues. CDR3 nucleotide sequence: TGTGCCAGCAGCCCATATATGGGTGTAGGGATGAATGAGCAGTTCTTC. Translated, it gives CASSPYMGVGMNEQFF.

The J gene is TRBJ2-5, the V gene TRBV29-1; 7 bases match TRBD2. Per germline, CDR1 SQVTM and CDR2 ANQGSEA. This CDR3 is 12 amino acids long. V dropped 5 bases and J dropped 4; count of bases not matched to a gene: 4. CDR3 sequence: CSVSREAETQYF. The CDR3, as DNA: TGCAGCGTTAGTCGGGAGGCAGAGACCCAGTACTTC.

This chain joins TRBV13 and TRBJ2-5; 7 bases agree with TRBD1. The CDR3 consists of 14 residues. V lost 5 bases to trimming and J lost 2 bases; unmatched junction nucleotides: 5. CDR1 is PRHDT, CDR2 FYEKMQ, per germline (reference sequence). Here the CDR3 reads CASSAPGQQETQYF. In DNA form, the CDR3 reads TGTGCCAGCAGCGCACCGGGACAGCAAGAGACCCAGTACTTC.

The rearrangement uses TRBV6-1 and TRBJ1-6; tentatively, D is TRBD1 (5 bases). This CDR3 has 13 amino acids. V was clipped by 6 bases and J by 10 bases, with 13 bases between them. CDR1 is MNHNS, CDR2 SASEGT, per germline. CDR3: CASRPTGHSPLHF. The CDR3 nucleotides read TGTGCCAGCAGACCAACCGGACACTCACCCCTCCACTTT.

The chain uses TRBV6-6 and TRBJ1-2; D gene unclear. This CDR3 is 16 amino acids long. Germline CDR1 and CDR2: MNHNY and SVGAGI (reference sequence). V gave up 0 bases and J gave up 4 bases, with 15 bases separating them. CDR3 in amino acids: CASSYSAEVRVYGYTF. Here the CDR3 DNA reads TGTGCCAGCAGTTACTCGGCGGAAGTTCGAGTCTATGGCTACACCTTC.

This clonotype was observed a few times. V gene TRBV20-1 combines with J gene TRBJ2-1, with TRBD2 identical over 7 bases. Unmatched junction bases numbered 6, after V lost 1 base and J lost 0 bases. CDR1 is DFQATT, CDR2 SNEGSKA, per germline (reference sequence). The CDR3 covers 16 residues. This CDR3 is CSARGASGTSYNEQFF. In nucleotides, the CDR3 is TGCAGTGCTAGAGGGGCTAGCGGAACCTCCTACAATGAGCAGTTCTTC.

The CDR3: CASSSLLAGGPAYNEQFF. CDR3 DNA sequence: TGCGCCAGCAGCTCATTACTCGCGGGGGGGCCTGCCTACAATGAGCAGTTCTTC. The genes are TRBV5-1 and TRBJ2-1; 9 bases map to TRBD2. The germline CDR1 and CDR2 sequences are SGHRS and YFSETQ. V shed 3 bases, J shed 2 bases, and the junction held 12 bases outside the gene matches. The CDR3 has 18 amino acids.

The rearrangement joins TRBV6-1 to TRBJ2-1; the D gene could be TRBD1 or TRBD2 (5 bases each). The germline V and J ends were trimmed by 4 bases and 5 bases, with 15 bases remaining between them. The germline V gene encodes CDR1 MNHNS and CDR2 SASEGT. This CDR3 region has 15 residues. The CDR3 nucleotides are TGTGCCAGCAGTGGGGACCGCGGACCAAACAATGAGCAGTTCTTC. Encoded protein: CASSGDRGPNNEQFF.

This clonotype was found a few times. The V and J genes are TRBV4-1 and TRBJ2-7; 11 bases map to TRBD2. The J call could be wrong; TRBJ2-5 is a better fit for the DNA end. Germline CDR1 MGHRA, CDR2 YSYEKL. CDR3 length equals 16 residues. CDR3 DNA sequence: TGCGCCAGCAGCCAAGTACTAGCGGGGGCTCAAGAGACCCAGTACTTC. Protein: CASSQVLAGAQETQYF.

This clonotype was seen just once. The chain is built from TRBV9 and TRBJ2-7; either TRBD1 or TRBD2 may supply D (5 bases each). V lost 0 bases, J lost 2 bases, and 15 bases lay in between. CDR1 SGDLS and CDR2 YYNGEE come from the germline V gene. This CDR3 spans 16 amino acids. The CDR3, as DNA: TGTGCCAGCAGCGTAGGGGGGTCACCACCAGCCTACGAGCAGTACTTC. Translation gives CASSVGGSPPAYEQYF.

The table lists this clonotype with a few counts. The chain is built from TRBV24-1 and TRBJ2-7; no clear D gene. This CDR3 has 11 amino acids. CDR1 and CDR2 (germline): KGHDR, SFDVKD. V lost 5 bases and J lost 4, with 5 bases in between. CDR3 nucleotides: TGTGCCACCAGTGTCGGATACGAGCAGTACTTC. Encoded protein: CATSVGYEQYF.

The rearrangement links TRBV5-1 to TRBJ1-1, with D possibly being TRBD1 (6 bases). Germline V CDR1 and CDR2: SGHRS, YFSETQ. The CDR3 totals 16 residues. Trimming pared 3 bases from V and 8 bases from J, leaving 23 bases between. This CDR3 is CASSSVRDRPQSEAFF. The CDR3 DNA reads TGCGCCAGCAGCTCCGTCCGAGACAGGCCTCAGAGCGAAGCTTTCTTT.

The rearrangement uses TRBV20-1 and TRBJ2-5; D might be TRBD1 or TRBD2, each matching 7 bases. The CDR3 is made up of 15 amino acids. The V end was cut by 1 base, the J end by 5 bases, with 17 bases between. Per germline, CDR1 DFQATT and CDR2 SNEGSKA (reference sequence). The CDR3, as DNA: TGCAGTGCTAGAGTGCTAGGGGGGGGACAGGAGACCCAGTACTTC. Translation gives CSARVLGGGQETQYF.